This T cell receptor (beta chain) was identified during a study of cytomegalovirus exposure and HLA in healthy donors. The study's findings and limits: Using the classifier, cytomegalovirus status was reportedly diagnosed with high specificity and sensitivity. Reportedly, fewer N-insertions than the approximately 700-donor mean appeared in an Asian-associated ancestry cluster in a later analysis. Earlier analysis yielded a pattern in which most TCR beta V segments were productive about 87% or about 30% of the time.

The study ran its PCR with 60 Vbeta and 13 Jbeta primers. This table comes from immunoSEQ multiplex PCR, and its TCRdb copy is limited to in-frame clones, with some not included. The sample lists roughly 150,000 clones; 79% were seen once. V lost 5 bases and J lost 0, with 14 bases in between. This CDR3 spans 15 amino acids. Germline CDR1 SGHTA, CDR2 FQGNSA. This clone was counted between two and nine times. Its specificity is not known. The chain employs TRBV7-2 and TRBJ2-7; a weak D match, TRBD1 (5 bases). Sequenced material: PBMCs. This receptor was taken from a man in his forties or fifties in good health and CMV-seropositive. The CDR3 region has the DNA TGTGCCAGCAGCGCCCGACAGTGGAACTCCTACGAGCAGTACTTC. Residues: CASSARQWNSYEQYF.